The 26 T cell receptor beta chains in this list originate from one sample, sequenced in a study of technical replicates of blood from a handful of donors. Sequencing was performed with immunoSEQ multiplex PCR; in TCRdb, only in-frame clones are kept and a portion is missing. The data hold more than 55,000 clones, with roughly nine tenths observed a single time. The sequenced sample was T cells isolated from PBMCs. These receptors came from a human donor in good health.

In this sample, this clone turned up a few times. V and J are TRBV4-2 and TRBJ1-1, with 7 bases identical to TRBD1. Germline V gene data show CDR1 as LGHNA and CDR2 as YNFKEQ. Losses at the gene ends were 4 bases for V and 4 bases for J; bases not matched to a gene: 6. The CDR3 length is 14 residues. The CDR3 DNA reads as TGTGCCAGCAGCCCCTCGAACAGGGGCACTGAAGCTTTCTTT. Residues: CASSPSNRGTEAFF.

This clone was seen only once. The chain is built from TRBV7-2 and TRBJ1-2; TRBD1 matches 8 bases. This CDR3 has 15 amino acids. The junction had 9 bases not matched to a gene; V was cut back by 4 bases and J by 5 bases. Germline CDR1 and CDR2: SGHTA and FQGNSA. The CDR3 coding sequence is TGTGCCAGCAGCTCCTACAGGGGGTCCGGGTATGGCTACACCTTC. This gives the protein CASSSYRGSGYGYTF.

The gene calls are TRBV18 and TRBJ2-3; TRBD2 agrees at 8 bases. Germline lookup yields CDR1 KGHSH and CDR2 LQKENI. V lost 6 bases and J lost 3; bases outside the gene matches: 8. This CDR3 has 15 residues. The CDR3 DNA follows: TGTGCCAGCTCCCCGCCGGGCGGGAGGACAGATACGCAGTATTTT. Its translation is CASSPPGGRTDTQYF.

In DNA form, the CDR3 reads TGTGCCAGCAGCTTAGGCGACAATGAGCAGTTCTTC. It specifies CASSLGDNEQFF. The chain is built from TRBV7-9 and TRBJ2-1, with D unresolved. This CDR3 comprises 12 residues. Germline CDR1 SEHNR, CDR2 FQNEAQ (reference sequence). Trimming took off 1 base at V and 5 bases at J, with 3 bases between the two ends. Full variable domain (rest looked up from reference TRBV7-9 and TRBJ2-1): DTGVSQNPRHKITKRGQNVTFRCDPISEHNRLYWYRQTLGQGPEFLTYFQNEAQLEKSRLLSDRFSAERPKGSFSTLEIQRTEQGDSAMYLCASSLGDNEQFFGPGTRLTVL.

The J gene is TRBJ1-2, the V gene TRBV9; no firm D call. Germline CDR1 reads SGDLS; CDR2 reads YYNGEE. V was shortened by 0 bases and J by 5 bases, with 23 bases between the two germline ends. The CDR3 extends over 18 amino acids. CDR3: CASSVARQAGFEGYGYTF. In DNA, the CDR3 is TGTGCCAGCAGCGTAGCCCGGCAGGCGGGGTTTGAGGGTTATGGCTACACCTTC.

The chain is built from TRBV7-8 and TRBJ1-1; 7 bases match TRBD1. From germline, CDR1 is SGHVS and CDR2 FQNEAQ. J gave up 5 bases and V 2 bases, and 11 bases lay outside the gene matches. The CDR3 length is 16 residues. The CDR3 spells CASSLTGYTGVTEAFF. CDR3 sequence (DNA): TGTGCCAGCAGCTTAACCGGGTACACAGGGGTTACTGAAGCTTTCTTT.

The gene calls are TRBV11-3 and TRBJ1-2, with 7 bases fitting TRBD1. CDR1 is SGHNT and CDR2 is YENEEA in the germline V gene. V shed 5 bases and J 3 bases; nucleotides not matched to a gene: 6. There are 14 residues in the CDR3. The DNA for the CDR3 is TGTGCCAGCAGCAACAGGGGAAACCACTATGGCTACACCTTC. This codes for CASSNRGNHYGYTF.

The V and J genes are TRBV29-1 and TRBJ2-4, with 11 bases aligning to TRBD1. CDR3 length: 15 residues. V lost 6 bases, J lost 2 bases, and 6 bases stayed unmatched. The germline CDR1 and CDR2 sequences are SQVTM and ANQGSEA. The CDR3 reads CSVGGTGGPKNIQYF. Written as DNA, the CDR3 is TGCAGCGTGGGGGGGACAGGGGGACCCAAAAACATTCAGTACTTC.

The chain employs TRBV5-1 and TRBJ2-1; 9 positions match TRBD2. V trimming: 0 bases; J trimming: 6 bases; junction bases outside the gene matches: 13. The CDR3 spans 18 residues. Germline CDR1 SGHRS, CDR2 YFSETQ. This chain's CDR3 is CASSLVLAGAAPGNEQFF. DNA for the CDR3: TGCGCCAGCAGCTTGGTGTTAGCGGGAGCCGCTCCTGGCAATGAGCAGTTCTTC.

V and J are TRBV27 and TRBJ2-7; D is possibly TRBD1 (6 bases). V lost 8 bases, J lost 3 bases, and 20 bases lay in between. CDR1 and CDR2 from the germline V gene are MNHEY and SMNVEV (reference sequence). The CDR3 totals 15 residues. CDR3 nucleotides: TGTGCCAGCGGCTATCAACAGGGCCCCCTCTACGAGCAGTACTTC. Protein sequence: CASGYQQGPLYEQYF.

CDR3 loop: CSVEGNRETDTQYF. As DNA, the CDR3 is TGCAGCGTTGAGGGCAACAGGGAGACAGATACGCAGTATTTT. V gene TRBV29-1 combines with J gene TRBJ2-3; a weak D match, TRBD1 (6 bases). V was shortened by 3 bases and J by 3 bases, with 13 bases between the two germline ends. CDR1 and CDR2 from the germline V gene are SQVTM and ANQGSEA. The CDR3 has 14 amino acids.

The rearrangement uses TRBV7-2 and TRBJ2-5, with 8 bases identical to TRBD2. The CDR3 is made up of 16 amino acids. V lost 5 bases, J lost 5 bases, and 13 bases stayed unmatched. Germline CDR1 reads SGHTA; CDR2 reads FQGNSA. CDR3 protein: CASSSISGVSSETQYF. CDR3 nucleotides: TGTGCCAGCAGCAGTATTAGCGGGGTGTCATCGGAGACCCAGTACTTC.

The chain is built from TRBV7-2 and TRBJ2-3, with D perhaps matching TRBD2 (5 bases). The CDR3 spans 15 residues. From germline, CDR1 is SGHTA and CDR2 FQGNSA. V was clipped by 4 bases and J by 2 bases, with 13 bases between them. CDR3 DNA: TGTGCCAGCAGCTCCGCCACGGGATTCACAGATACGCAGTATTTT. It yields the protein CASSSATGFTDTQYF.

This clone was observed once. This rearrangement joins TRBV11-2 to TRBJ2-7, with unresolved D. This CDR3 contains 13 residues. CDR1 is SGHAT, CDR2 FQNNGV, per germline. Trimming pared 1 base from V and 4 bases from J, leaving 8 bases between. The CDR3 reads CASSLVRIYEQYF. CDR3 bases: TGTGCCAGCAGCTTAGTTAGAATATACGAGCAGTACTTC. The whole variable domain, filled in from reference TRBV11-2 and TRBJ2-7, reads EAGVAQSPRYKIIEKRQSVAFWCNPISGHATLYWYQQILGQGPKLLIQFQNNGVVDDSQLPKDRFSAERLKGVDSTLKIQPAKLEDSAVYLCASSLVRIYEQYFGPGTRLTVT.

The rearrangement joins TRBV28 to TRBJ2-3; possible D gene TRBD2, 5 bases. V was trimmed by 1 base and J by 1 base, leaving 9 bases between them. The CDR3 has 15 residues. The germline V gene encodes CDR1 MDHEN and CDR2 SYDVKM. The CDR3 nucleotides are TGTGCCAGCAGTTTATTTCGCGGGCGCACAGATACGCAGTATTTT. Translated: CASSLFRGRTDTQYF.

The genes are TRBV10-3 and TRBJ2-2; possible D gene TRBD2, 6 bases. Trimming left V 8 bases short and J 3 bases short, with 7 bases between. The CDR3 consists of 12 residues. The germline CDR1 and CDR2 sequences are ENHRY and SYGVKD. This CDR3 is CAIWGDTGELFF. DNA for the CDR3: TGTGCCATCTGGGGGGACACCGGGGAGCTGTTTTTT.

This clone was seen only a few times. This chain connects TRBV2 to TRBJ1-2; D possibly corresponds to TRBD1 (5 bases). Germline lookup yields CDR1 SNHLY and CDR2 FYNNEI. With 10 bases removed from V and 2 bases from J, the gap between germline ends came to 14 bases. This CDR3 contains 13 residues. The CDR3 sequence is CAILQARNYGYTF. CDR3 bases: TGTGCCATCCTACAGGCCCGAAACTATGGCTACACCTTC.

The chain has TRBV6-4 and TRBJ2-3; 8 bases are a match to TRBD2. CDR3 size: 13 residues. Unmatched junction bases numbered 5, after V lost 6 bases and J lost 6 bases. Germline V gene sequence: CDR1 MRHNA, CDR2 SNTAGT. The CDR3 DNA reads TGTGCCAGCAGCGGGAGGGCCTTTGATACGCAGTATTTT. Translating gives CASSGRAFDTQYF.

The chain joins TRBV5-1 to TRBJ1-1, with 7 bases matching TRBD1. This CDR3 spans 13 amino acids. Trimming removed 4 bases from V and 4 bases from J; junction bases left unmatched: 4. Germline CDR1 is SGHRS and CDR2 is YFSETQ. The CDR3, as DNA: TGCGCCAGCAGCCCCAACAGGGGCACTGAAGCTTTCTTT. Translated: CASSPNRGTEAFF.

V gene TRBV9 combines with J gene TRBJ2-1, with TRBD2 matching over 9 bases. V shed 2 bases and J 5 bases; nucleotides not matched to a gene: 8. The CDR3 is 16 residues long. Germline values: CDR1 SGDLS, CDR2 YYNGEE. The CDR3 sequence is CASSVREREVNNEQFF. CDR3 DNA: TGTGCCAGCAGCGTTCGAGAGCGGGAGGTTAACAATGAGCAGTTCTTC.

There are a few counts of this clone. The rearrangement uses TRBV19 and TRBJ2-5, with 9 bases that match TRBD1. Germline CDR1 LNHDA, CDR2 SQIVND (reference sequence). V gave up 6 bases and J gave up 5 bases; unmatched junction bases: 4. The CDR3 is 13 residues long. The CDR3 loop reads CASSGTGRETQYF. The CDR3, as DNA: TGTGCCAGTAGCGGGACAGGGAGGGAGACCCAGTACTTC.

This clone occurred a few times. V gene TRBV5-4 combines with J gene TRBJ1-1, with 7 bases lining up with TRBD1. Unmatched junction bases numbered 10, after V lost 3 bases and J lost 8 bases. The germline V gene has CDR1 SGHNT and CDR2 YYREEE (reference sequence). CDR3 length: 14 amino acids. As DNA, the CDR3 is TGTGCCAGCAGCTCTCCGGGACAGCTTCCAGAAGCTTTCTTT. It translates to CASSSPGQLPEAFF. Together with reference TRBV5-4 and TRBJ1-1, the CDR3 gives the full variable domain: ETGVTQSPTHLIKTRGQQVTLRCSSQSGHNTVSWYQQALGQGPQFIFQYYREEENGRGNFPPRFSGLQFPNYSSELNVNALELDDSALYLCASSSPGQLPEAFFGQGTRLTVV.

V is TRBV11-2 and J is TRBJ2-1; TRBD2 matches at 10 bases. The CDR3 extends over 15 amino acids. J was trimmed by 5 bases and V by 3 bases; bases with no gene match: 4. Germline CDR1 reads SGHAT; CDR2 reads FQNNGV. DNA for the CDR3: TGTGCCAGCAGCTTGGAGGGACTAGCGAACAATGAGCAGTTCTTC. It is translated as CASSLEGLANNEQFF.

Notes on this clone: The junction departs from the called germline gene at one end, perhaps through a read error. CDR3 region: CASTGGGGISHEQYF. The CDR3 nucleotides read TGTGCCAGCACGGGGGGTGGGGGGATCTCCCACGAGCAGTACTTC. The V gene is TRBV7-9, the J gene TRBJ2-7; 7 bases fit TRBD2. This CDR3 is 15 amino acids long. Looked up from germline, CDR1 is SEHNR and CDR2 is FQNEAQ (reference sequence).

The CDR3 coding sequence is TGTGCCAGTAGTCAACAGGGGAATAATGAAAAACTGTTTTTT. Amino acid sequence: CASSQQGNNEKLFF. The V gene is TRBV19, the J gene TRBJ1-4; 7 bases fit TRBD1. The CDR3 has 14 residues. The germline V gene has CDR1 LNHDA and CDR2 SQIVND (reference sequence). Germline trimming cut 5 bases from V and 4 bases from J; bases unmatched to any gene: 4.

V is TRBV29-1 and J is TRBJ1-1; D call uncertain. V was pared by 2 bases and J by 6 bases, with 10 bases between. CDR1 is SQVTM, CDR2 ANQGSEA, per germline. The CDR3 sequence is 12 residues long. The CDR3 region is CSVEKGAAEAFF. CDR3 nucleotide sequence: TGCAGCGTTGAAAAGGGAGCGGCTGAAGCTTTCTTT.